The rows below give T cell receptor beta chains drawn from one sample of a study of blood T cell repertoires in COVID-19. Clones were sequenced by immunoSEQ multiplex PCR, and TCRdb holds only the in-frame ones, with some missing. The sample holds roughly 250,000 clones, 75% to 95% seen once. The source material was PBMCs or T cells enriched from blood (not recorded which). These TCRs come from a woman aged 18-29 years who had recovered from COVID-19. The CDR3 runs from the conserved cysteine through the conserved F or W. Each record gives: V gene, J gene, clone size, D gene, CDR3 DNA, CDR3 protein. A D gene is named only where the DNA matches it firmly. Size tells how often a clone was seen (once, few, many) or the class of an expanded clone, and some rows leave it out.

v_call: TRBV19
j_call: TRBJ1-3
clone_size: .
d_call: TRBD1
cdr3_nt: TGTGCCAGTCTACAGGGGCACGGCACCATATATTTT
cdr3_aa: CASLQGHGTIYF

v_call: TRBV7-2
j_call: TRBJ2-7
clone_size: .
d_call: .
cdr3_nt: TGTGCCAGCAGCATACGGTTATCCTCCTACGAGCAGTACTTC
cdr3_aa: CASSIRLSSYEQYF

v_call: TRBV4-2
j_call: TRBJ2-2
clone_size: .
d_call: .
cdr3_nt: TGTGCCAGCAGCCGGGGAACCCGGGGAAAGACCGACAGGGGGGAGCTGTTTTTT
cdr3_aa: CASSRGTRGKTDRGELFF

v_call: TRBV7-2
j_call: TRBJ1-5
clone_size: .
d_call: TRBD1
cdr3_nt: TGTGCCAGCAGCTCCTACAGGGGGAGTCAGCCCCAGCATTTT
cdr3_aa: CASSSYRGSQPQHF

v_call: TRBV28
j_call: TRBJ2-2
clone_size: .
d_call: .
cdr3_nt: TGTGCCAGCAGTACCTTTCCGGGAACGAACACCGGGGAGCTGTTTTTT
cdr3_aa: CASSTFPGTNTGELFF

v_call: TRBV24-1
j_call: TRBJ1-5
clone_size: .
d_call: .
cdr3_nt: TGTGCCACCAGTGATTTTGGAGGGAATCAGCCCCAGCATTTT
cdr3_aa: CATSDFGGNQPQHF

v_call: TRBV28
j_call: TRBJ1-2
clone_size: once
d_call: TRBD1
cdr3_nt: TGTGCCAGCAGTCAAACAGGGGGAGGCTATGGCTACACCTTC
cdr3_aa: CASSQTGGGYGYTF

v_call: TRBV5-5
j_call: TRBJ2-3
clone_size: .
d_call: .
cdr3_nt: TGTGCCAGCAGCCCCAACACAGATACGCAGTATTTT
cdr3_aa: CASSPNTDTQYF

v_call: TRBV28
j_call: TRBJ1-4
clone_size: few
d_call: .
cdr3_nt: TGTGCCAGCACCCTCGGGGAGTCAGATACTGAAAAACTGTTTTTT
cdr3_aa: CASTLGESDTEKLFF

v_call: TRBV10-3
j_call: TRBJ2-5
clone_size: .
d_call: TRBD1
cdr3_nt: TGTGCCATCAAGGGGCAACAGGGGGACCAAGAGACCCAGTACTTC
cdr3_aa: CAIKGQQGDQETQYF

v_call: TRBV10-1
j_call: TRBJ1-1
clone_size: .
d_call: TRBD1
cdr3_nt: TGCGCCAGCAGCGCCAGGGGGGCGGACACTGAAGCTTTCTTT
cdr3_aa: CASSARGADTEAFF

v_call: TRBV2
j_call: TRBJ1-6
clone_size: .
d_call: TRBD1
cdr3_nt: TGTGCCAGCAGTGGCGGGACAGGGGGAGATAATTCACCCCTCCACTTT
cdr3_aa: CASSGGTGGDNSPLHF

v_call: TRBV28
j_call: TRBJ2-5
clone_size: .
d_call: TRBD2
cdr3_nt: TGTGCCAGCAGTTTCCCAGGGACTAAAGCAAGGGAGACCCAGTACTTC
cdr3_aa: CASSFPGTKARETQYF

v_call: TRBV28
j_call: TRBJ1-1
clone_size: .
d_call: .
cdr3_nt: TGTGCCAGCAGTCCCGACATAGACAGAAGGAACACTGAAGCTTTCTTT
cdr3_aa: CASSPDIDRRNTEAFF

v_call: TRBV11-2
j_call: TRBJ2-5
clone_size: .
d_call: .
cdr3_nt: TGTGCCAGCAGTCTAATAGTCCCCGCCGCACAAGAGACCCAGTACTTC
cdr3_aa: CASSLIVPAAQETQYF

v_call: TRBV2
j_call: TRBJ1-2
clone_size: .
d_call: .
cdr3_nt: TGTGCCAGCAGTGACGGTTATGGCTACACCTTC
cdr3_aa: CASSDGYGYTF

v_call: TRBV20-1
j_call: TRBJ2-3
clone_size: .
d_call: TRBD2
cdr3_nt: TGCAGTGCTAGTAAGACTAGCGGGAGCACAGATACGCAGTATTTT
cdr3_aa: CSASKTSGSTDTQYF

v_call: TRBV5-1
j_call: TRBJ1-2
clone_size: few
d_call: .
cdr3_nt: TGCGCCAGCAGCTTGGACGGGGACTATGGCTACACCTTC
cdr3_aa: CASSLDGDYGYTF

v_call: TRBV28
j_call: TRBJ1-3
clone_size: .
d_call: .
cdr3_nt: TGTGCCAGCAGCCCCTGGGAGGGGTCGGCGAACAACTCTGGAAACACCATATATTTT
cdr3_aa: CASSPWEGSANNSGNTIYF

v_call: TRBV15
j_call: TRBJ1-2
clone_size: .
d_call: .
cdr3_nt: TGTGCCACCAGCCTCGGCCCGGGCGGGATTAGGGGCTACACCTTC
cdr3_aa: CATSLGPGGIRGYTF

v_call: TRBV7-9
j_call: TRBJ1-5
clone_size: few
d_call: TRBD1
cdr3_nt: TGTGCCAGCAGCTTAGGCCGCCCGGGACAGGGGAATCAGCCCCAGCATTTT
cdr3_aa: CASSLGRPGQGNQPQHF

v_call: TRBV7-9
j_call: TRBJ2-7
clone_size: .
d_call: .
cdr3_nt: TGTGCCAGCAGATCTGACAGAACCTACGAGCAGTACTTC
cdr3_aa: CASRSDRTYEQYF

v_call: TRBV19
j_call: TRBJ2-5
clone_size: .
d_call: .
cdr3_nt: TGTGCCAGTAGTATAGATCCTCAGGTAGAGACCCAGTACTTC
cdr3_aa: CASSIDPQVETQYF

v_call: TRBV7-8
j_call: TRBJ2-5
clone_size: few
d_call: .
cdr3_nt: TGTGCCAGCAGCATTAGGGCTATGGGGCCTACAGAGACCCAGTACTTC
cdr3_aa: CASSIRAMGPTETQYF

v_call: TRBV3-1/TRBV3-2
j_call: TRBJ2-7
clone_size: .
d_call: TRBD1
cdr3_nt: TGTGCCAGCAGCCCGGGGACAGCCCTCTCCTACGAGCAGTACTTC
cdr3_aa: CASSPGTALSYEQYF

v_call: TRBV5-1
j_call: TRBJ2-5
clone_size: few
d_call: .
cdr3_nt: TGCGCCAGCAGCCCCGGGCACGCGGGAGAGACCCAGTACTTC
cdr3_aa: CASSPGHAGETQYF

v_call: TRBV19
j_call: TRBJ2-4
clone_size: .
d_call: .
cdr3_nt: TGTGCCAGTAGTATAACCGACAGCATTCAGTACTTC
cdr3_aa: CASSITDSIQYF

v_call: TRBV10-3
j_call: TRBJ1-5
clone_size: .
d_call: .
cdr3_nt: TGTGCCATCAGTGAGTCGCAGAACTTCGGGAGTTCAGTGTATCAGCCCCAGCATTTT
cdr3_aa: CAISESQNFGSSVYQPQHF

v_call: TRBV2
j_call: TRBJ2-5
clone_size: .
d_call: TRBD2
cdr3_nt: TGTGCCAGCCTAATTCGGCTAGCGGGCCGAAAAGAGACCCAGTACTTC
cdr3_aa: CASLIRLAGRKETQYF

v_call: TRBV7-2
j_call: TRBJ2-5
clone_size: .
d_call: TRBD2
cdr3_nt: TGTGCCAGCAGCTTATACCGGACGGGAGGGGAGACCCAGTACTTC
cdr3_aa: CASSLYRTGGETQYF

v_call: TRBV5-1
j_call: TRBJ2-3
clone_size: .
d_call: TRBD2
cdr3_nt: TGCGCCAGCACCCTAGCGGGGGGGCCTACGGATACGCAGTATTTT
cdr3_aa: CASTLAGGPTDTQYF

v_call: TRBV27
j_call: TRBJ1-5
clone_size: once
d_call: .
cdr3_nt: TGTGCCAGCAGGCTCCGGGACATCCCCGGGCCCCAGCATTTT
cdr3_aa: CASRLRDIPGPQHF

v_call: TRBV4-1
j_call: TRBJ1-1
clone_size: .
d_call: .
cdr3_nt: TGCGCCAGCAGCCTCGCCGGGGGTTATGAAGCTTTCTTT
cdr3_aa: CASSLAGGYEAFF

v_call: TRBV5-6
j_call: TRBJ1-2
clone_size: .
d_call: .
cdr3_nt: TGTGCCAGCAGCTTAGCGGACTATGGCTACACCTTC
cdr3_aa: CASSLADYGYTF

v_call: TRBV24-1
j_call: TRBJ2-1
clone_size: .
d_call: .
cdr3_nt: TGTGCCACCAGTGATTCGCGACAGCCGATTTACAATGAGCAGTTCTTC
cdr3_aa: CATSDSRQPIYNEQFF

v_call: TRBV29-1
j_call: TRBJ2-5
clone_size: .
d_call: TRBD1
cdr3_nt: TGCAGCGTTAGACAGGGGGCCGGCCGGGAGACCCAGTACTTC
cdr3_aa: CSVRQGAGRETQYF

v_call: TRBV29-1
j_call: TRBJ1-2
clone_size: .
d_call: .
cdr3_nt: TGCAGCGTTGAGGACAGAAATGGCTACACCTTC
cdr3_aa: CSVEDRNGYTF

v_call: TRBV25-1
j_call: TRBJ1-2
clone_size: .
d_call: TRBD1
cdr3_nt: TGTGCCAGCAGTCCCCCAGGGGGTTACTATGGCTACACCTTC
cdr3_aa: CASSPPGGYYGYTF

v_call: TRBV5-6
j_call: TRBJ2-1
clone_size: .
d_call: .
cdr3_nt: TGTGCCAGCAGCTTGGATCCAACAATCTACAATGAGCAGTTCTTC
cdr3_aa: CASSLDPTIYNEQFF

v_call: TRBV5-5
j_call: TRBJ2-3
clone_size: .
d_call: .
cdr3_nt: TGTGCCAGCAGCTTGGGTCTCGGGTACGATACGCAGTATTTT
cdr3_aa: CASSLGLGYDTQYF

v_call: TRBV18
j_call: TRBJ1-2
clone_size: .
d_call: TRBD1
cdr3_nt: TGTGCCAGCTCACCCGGACAGGGTGGGGACTATGGCTACACCTTC
cdr3_aa: CASSPGQGGDYGYTF

v_call: TRBV7-6
j_call: TRBJ2-6
clone_size: once
d_call: .
cdr3_nt: TGTGCCAGCAGTGCAGAGGGTTATGGGGCCAACGTCCTGACTTTC
cdr3_aa: CASSAEGYGANVLTF

v_call: TRBV28
j_call: TRBJ1-3
clone_size: .
d_call: .
cdr3_nt: TGTGCCAGCAGAGACGGACACTCTGGAAACACCATATATTTT
cdr3_aa: CASRDGHSGNTIYF

v_call: TRBV12-5
j_call: TRBJ2-1
clone_size: .
d_call: TRBD2
cdr3_nt: TGTGCTAGTGGTCGACCGCCGCGGGGGACCAACAATGAGCAGTTCTTC
cdr3_aa: CASGRPPRGTNNEQFF

v_call: TRBV7-6
j_call: TRBJ1-3
clone_size: .
d_call: .
cdr3_nt: TGTGCCAGCAGCTCCTGGACAGGAAACACCATATATTTT
cdr3_aa: CASSSWTGNTIYF

v_call: TRBV19
j_call: TRBJ2-3
clone_size: .
d_call: .
cdr3_nt: TGTGCCACAAACGCTGAGGGAAGTCGGACAGATACGCAGTATTTT
cdr3_aa: CATNAEGSRTDTQYF

v_call: TRBV10-3
j_call: TRBJ2-7
clone_size: .
d_call: .
cdr3_nt: TGTGCCATCAGGGGAGAGTCCTACGAGCAGTACTTC
cdr3_aa: CAIRGESYEQYF

v_call: TRBV15
j_call: TRBJ1-6
clone_size: .
d_call: TRBD1
cdr3_nt: TGTGCCACCAGCAGAGGACAGGGTTCTGGATCACCCCTCCACTTT
cdr3_aa: CATSRGQGSGSPLHF

v_call: TRBV7-9
j_call: TRBJ1-2
clone_size: .
d_call: .
cdr3_nt: TGTGCCAGCAGCTCTCCAGGTCGGGCGGGTGGCTACACCTTC
cdr3_aa: CASSSPGRAGGYTF

v_call: TRBV7-3
j_call: TRBJ2-5
clone_size: .
d_call: .
cdr3_nt: TGTGCCAGCAGCTTAGGGCCCAGGGAGACCCAGTACTTC
cdr3_aa: CASSLGPRETQYF

v_call: TRBV3-1/TRBV3-2
j_call: TRBJ1-2
clone_size: .
d_call: .
cdr3_nt: TGTGCCAGCAGCCAAGATTCTGGGGACTGGCGGGCTAACTATGGCTACACCTTC
cdr3_aa: CASSQDSGDWRANYGYTF

v_call: TRBV11-3
j_call: TRBJ2-3
clone_size: .
d_call: TRBD1
cdr3_nt: TGTGCCAGCAGCTTATTTCAACAGGGGGCAGATACGCAGTATTTT
cdr3_aa: CASSLFQQGADTQYF

v_call: TRBV19
j_call: TRBJ1-2
clone_size: .
d_call: .
cdr3_nt: TGTGCCAGTAGTATAGTTTCGGGGAATGGCTACACCTTC
cdr3_aa: CASSIVSGNGYTF

v_call: TRBV5-1
j_call: TRBJ1-3
clone_size: .
d_call: .
cdr3_nt: TGCGCCAGCAGCTTGGAACTCGGGTCTGGAAACACCATATATTTT
cdr3_aa: CASSLELGSGNTIYF

v_call: TRBV2
j_call: TRBJ2-2
clone_size: .
d_call: .
cdr3_nt: TGTGCCAGCAGTGACGACGCGGGTGGCGGGGAGCTGTTTTTT
cdr3_aa: CASSDDAGGGELFF

v_call: TRBV27
j_call: TRBJ1-2
clone_size: .
d_call: TRBD1
cdr3_nt: TGTGCCAGCAGTTCGCGCCCTGGGACAGAACCCTATGGCTACACCTTC
cdr3_aa: CASSSRPGTEPYGYTF

v_call: TRBV7-3
j_call: TRBJ2-5
clone_size: .
d_call: TRBD2
cdr3_nt: TGTGCCAGCAGCTTTAGCGGGACCGTACAAGAGACCCAGTACTTC
cdr3_aa: CASSFSGTVQETQYF

v_call: TRBV28
j_call: TRBJ2-1
clone_size: few
d_call: .
cdr3_nt: TGTGCCAGCAGTTTAACGCCAGGGTCTAATGAGCAGTTCTTC
cdr3_aa: CASSLTPGSNEQFF

v_call: TRBV3-1/TRBV3-2
j_call: TRBJ1-2
clone_size: .
d_call: .
cdr3_nt: TGTGCCAGCAGCCAAGCGGGTGGATCCTATGGCTACACCTTC
cdr3_aa: CASSQAGGSYGYTF